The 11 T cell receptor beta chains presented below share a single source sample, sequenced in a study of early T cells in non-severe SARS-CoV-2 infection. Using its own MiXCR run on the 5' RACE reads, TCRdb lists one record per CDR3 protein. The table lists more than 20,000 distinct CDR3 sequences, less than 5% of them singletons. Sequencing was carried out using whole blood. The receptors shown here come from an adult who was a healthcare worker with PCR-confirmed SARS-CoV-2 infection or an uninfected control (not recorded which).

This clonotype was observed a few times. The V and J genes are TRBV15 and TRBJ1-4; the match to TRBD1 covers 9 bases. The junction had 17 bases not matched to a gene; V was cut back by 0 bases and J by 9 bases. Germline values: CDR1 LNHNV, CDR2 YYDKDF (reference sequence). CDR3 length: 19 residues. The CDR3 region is CATSREGGTGNSIMKKLFF. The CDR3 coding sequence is TGTGCCACCAGCAGAGAAGGCGGGACAGGGAATTCAATAATGAAAAAACTGTTTTTT.

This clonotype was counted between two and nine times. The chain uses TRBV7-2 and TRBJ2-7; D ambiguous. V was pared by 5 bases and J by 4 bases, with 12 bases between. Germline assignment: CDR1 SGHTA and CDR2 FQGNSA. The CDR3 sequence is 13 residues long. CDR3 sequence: CASSLDQVYEQYF. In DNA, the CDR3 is TGTGCCAGCAGCCTGGACCAAGTATACGAGCAGTACTTC. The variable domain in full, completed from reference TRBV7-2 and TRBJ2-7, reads GAGVSQSPSNKVTEKGKDVELRCDPISGHTALYWYRQSLGQGLEFLIYFQGNSAPDKSGLPSDRFSAERTGGSVSTLTIQRTQQEDSAVYLCASSLDQVYEQYFGPGTRLTVT.

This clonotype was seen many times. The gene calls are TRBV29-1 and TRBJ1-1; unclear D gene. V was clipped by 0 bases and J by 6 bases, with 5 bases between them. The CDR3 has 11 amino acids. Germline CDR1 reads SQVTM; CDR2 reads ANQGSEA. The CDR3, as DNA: TGCAGCGTTGAAGATGCAGCTGAAGCTTTCTTT. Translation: CSVEDAAEAFF.

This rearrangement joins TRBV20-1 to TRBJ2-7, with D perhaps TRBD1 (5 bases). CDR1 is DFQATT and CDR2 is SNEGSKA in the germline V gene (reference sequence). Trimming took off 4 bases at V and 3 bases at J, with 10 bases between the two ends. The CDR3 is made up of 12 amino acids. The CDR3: CSATHRSYEQYF. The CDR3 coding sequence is TGCAGTGCTACACACAGGAGCTACGAGCAGTACTTC.

CDR3 nucleotides: TGCAGCGTTCGTACCGATCAAGAGACCCAGTACTTC. Its translation: CSVRTDQETQYF. This chain links TRBV29-1 with TRBJ2-5; D gene unclear. The CDR3 extends over 12 amino acids. V lost 5 bases to trimming and J lost 2 bases, with 9 bases between them. Germline V gene sequence: CDR1 SQVTM, CDR2 ANQGSEA.

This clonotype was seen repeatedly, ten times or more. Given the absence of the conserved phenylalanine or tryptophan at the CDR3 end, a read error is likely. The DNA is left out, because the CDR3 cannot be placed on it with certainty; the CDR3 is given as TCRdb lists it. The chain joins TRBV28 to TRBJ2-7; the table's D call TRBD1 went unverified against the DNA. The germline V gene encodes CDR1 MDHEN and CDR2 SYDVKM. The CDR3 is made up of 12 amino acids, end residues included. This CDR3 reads CASSLPPNSEYL.

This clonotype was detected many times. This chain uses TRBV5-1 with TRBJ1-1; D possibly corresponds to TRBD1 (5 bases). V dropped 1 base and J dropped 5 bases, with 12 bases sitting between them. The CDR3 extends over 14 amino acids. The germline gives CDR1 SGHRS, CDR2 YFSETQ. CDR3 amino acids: CASSLSPGKTEAFF. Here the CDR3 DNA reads TGCGCCAGCAGCTTGTCCCCAGGGAAAACTGAAGCTTTCTTT. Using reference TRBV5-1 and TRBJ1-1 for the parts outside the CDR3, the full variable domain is KAGVTQTPRYLIKTRGQQVTLSCSPISGHRSVSWYQQTPGQGLQFLFEYFSETQRNKGNFPGRFSGRQFSNSRSEMNVSTLELGDSALYLCASSLSPGKTEAFFGQGTRLTVV.

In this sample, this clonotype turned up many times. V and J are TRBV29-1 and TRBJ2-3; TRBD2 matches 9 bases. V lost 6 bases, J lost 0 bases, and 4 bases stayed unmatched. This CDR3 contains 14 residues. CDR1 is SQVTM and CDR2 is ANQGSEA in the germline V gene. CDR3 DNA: TGCAGCGTCCGAGCGGGAGGAAGCACAGATACGCAGTATTTT. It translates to CSVRAGGSTDTQYF.

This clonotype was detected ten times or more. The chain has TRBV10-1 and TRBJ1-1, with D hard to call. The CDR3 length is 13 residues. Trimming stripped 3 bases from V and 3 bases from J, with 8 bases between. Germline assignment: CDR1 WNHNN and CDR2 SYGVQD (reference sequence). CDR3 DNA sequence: TGCGCCAGCAGTGATGAGTACGACACTGAAGCTTTCTTT. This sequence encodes CASSDEYDTEAFF.

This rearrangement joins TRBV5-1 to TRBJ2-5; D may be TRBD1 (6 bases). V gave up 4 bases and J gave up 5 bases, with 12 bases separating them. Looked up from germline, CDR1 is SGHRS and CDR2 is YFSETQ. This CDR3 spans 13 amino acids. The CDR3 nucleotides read TGCGCCAGCAGCCCAGACAGGAGGGAGACCCAGTACTTC. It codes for CASSPDRRETQYF.

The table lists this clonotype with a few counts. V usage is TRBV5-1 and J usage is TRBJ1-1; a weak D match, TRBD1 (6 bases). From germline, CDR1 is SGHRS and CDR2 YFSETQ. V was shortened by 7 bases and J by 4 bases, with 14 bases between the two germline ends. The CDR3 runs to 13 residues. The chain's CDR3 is CASGSGGGTEAFF. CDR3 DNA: TGCGCCAGCGGAAGCGGGGGCGGCACTGAAGCTTTCTTT.